The 5 T cell receptor beta chains given below trace back to one sample, sequenced in a study of T cells after yellow fever vaccination. MiXCR was run by TCRdb on the 5' RACE reads, yielding one entry per CDR3 protein. The sample yields about 330,000 distinct CDR3 sequences, over 4% seen once. Sequencing was performed on PBMCs, taken 5 days after the yellow fever booster vaccination. These receptors all come from a man between 18 and 29 years old who received the YFV17D yellow fever vaccine.

This clonotype showed up many times. This chain links TRBV28 with TRBJ2-2, with D perhaps TRBD1 or TRBD2 (6 bases each). Germline CDR1 and CDR2: MDHEN and SYDVKM. The CDR3 sequence is 15 residues long. The germline V and J ends were trimmed by 3 bases and 7 bases, with 15 bases remaining between them. CDR3 residues: CASSLTDRGLGELFF. The DNA for the CDR3 is TGTGCCAGCAGTTTGACTGACCGGGGGCTCGGGGAGCTGTTTTTT.

V and J are TRBV5-1 and TRBJ2-2; D remains ambiguous. This CDR3 spans 13 amino acids. The germline V gene has CDR1 SGHRS and CDR2 YFSETQ. The V end lost 4 bases, the J end lost 1 base, and 5 bases lay between the germline ends. The CDR3, as DNA: TGCGCCAGCAGCGACGGGAACACCGGGGAGCTGTTTTTT. Translated: CASSDGNTGELFF.

This clonotype was counted at least ten times. The gene calls are TRBV10-2 and TRBJ2-7; D uncertain. This CDR3 is built from 15 residues. Germline V gives CDR1 WSHSY, CDR2 SAAADI. V lost 6 bases, J lost 6 bases, and 21 bases lay in between. CDR3 DNA: TGCGCCAGCAGCACACCTCGCCCCCCTCGGTCCGAGCAGTACTTC. This sequence encodes CASSTPRPPRSEQYF.

The chain is built from TRBV7-2 and TRBJ2-4; unclear D gene. V lost 0 bases and J 8 bases, leaving 11 bases between the germline ends. The germline V gene encodes CDR1 SGHTA and CDR2 FQGNSA. This CDR3 comprises 14 residues. The CDR3 loop is CASSLAPGADIQYF. CDR3 DNA: TGTGCCAGCAGCTTAGCCCCCGGTGCGGACATTCAGTACTTC.

The CDR3 region is CASSNRQGTYGYTF. CDR3 DNA: TGTGCCAGCAGTAACCGACAGGGAACCTATGGCTACACCTTC. The chain recombines TRBV28 with TRBJ1-2, with 7 bases fitting TRBD1. The CDR3 consists of 14 residues. The ends lost 5 bases at V and 4 bases at J; junction bases unmatched: 7. Germline V gene sequence: CDR1 MDHEN, CDR2 SYDVKM.